This note documents a single T cell receptor (beta chain) sequence. A single base separates this from a much larger clone, so it may be a read error. Each patient went into thyroid surgery without having received any treatment. This specimen belongs to a study of metastatic and nonmetastatic thyroid tumors. The CDR3 has 14 residues. Per germline, CDR1 SGDLS and CDR2 YYNGEE. TCRdb re-processed the PCR reads through MiXCR. The sample has about 89,000 clones; about an eighth are singletons. This TCR was sampled from a female donor with papillary thyroid cancer or a benign thyroid nodule (not recorded which). Some clones in this sample may be carry-over from other donors' samples. The rearrangement joins TRBV9 to TRBJ1-1; 7 nucleotides line up with TRBD1. Sequencing was performed on tumor tissue. The CDR3 sequence is CASSVAGGVTEALF. The CDR3 DNA sequence: TGTGCCAGCAGCGTAGCAGGGGGGGTGACTGAAGCTTTATTT. Combining the CDR3 with reference TRBV9 and TRBJ1-1 gives the whole variable domain DSGVTQTPKHLITATGQRVTLRCSPRSGDLSVYWYQQSLDQGLQFLIQYYNGEERAKGNILERFSAQQFPDLHSELNLSSLELGDSALYFCASSVAGGVTEALFGQGTRLTVV.